This TCR beta chain was sequenced for a study of low-dose radiotherapy and immunotherapy resistance in tumors. Regarding time point: after trial treatment. Treatment denoted: LDRT plus nivolumab, ipilimumab, low-dose cyclophosphamide and aspirin (RACIN trial). It was nivolumab, ipilimumab, aspirin, low-dose cyclophosphamide and low-dose radiotherapy that donors received. This clonotype came up many times. Both TCRalpha and TCRbeta chains were reverse transcribed with V-gene-specific primers. TCR amplification involved 20 PCR cycles with a constant-region primer and V-primer adapter. TCRdb reanalysed the reads using MiXCR and keeps one entry per CDR3 protein. The table shows some 100,000 distinct CDR3 sequences, with more than 20% occurring only once. Germline V gene sequence: CDR1 SGHTA, CDR2 FQGNSA. Trimming cost V 4 bases and J 2 bases, with 12 bases left between them. The CDR3 length is 15 residues.

The sequenced sample was PBMCs, obtained after low-dose radiotherapy plus immunotherapy. The clonotype comes from a male donor with prostate cancer. This sequence joins TRBV7-2 and TRBJ1-5, with D hard to call. The CDR3 region is CASSSDPAGNQPQHF. For the CDR3, the DNA is TGTGCCAGCAGCTCGGACCCTGCGGGCAATCAGCCCCAGCATTTT.